This TCR beta chain was captured by sequencing in a study of T cell responses to AZD1222 COVID-19 vaccine. Germline V CDR1 and CDR2: SQVTM, ANQGSEA. The V and J ends lost 2 bases and 6 bases respectively, with 13 bases between them. The CDR3 contains 13 residues. TCRdb's copy holds only in-frame clones and misses some; the assay was immunoSEQ multiplex PCR. The sample lists 120,000 to 150,000 clones; around 90% were seen once. Material: peripheral blood, obtained on day 0 of AZD1222 vaccination. The rearrangement joins TRBV29-1 to TRBJ1-2, with D hard to call. The clonotype originates from an adult in good health. The CDR3 sequence: CSVERYFGDGYTF. The CDR3 region has the DNA TGCAGCGTTGAACGGTATTTTGGGGATGGCTACACCTTC.